A single T cell receptor beta chain is shown here with its context. Generated by immunoSEQ multiplex PCR, the TCRdb table keeps only in-frame clones and is missing some. The data contain approximately 60,000 clones, 80% to 90% of them singletons. V was shortened by 6 bases and J by 2 bases, with 9 bases between the two germline ends. Germline assignment: CDR1 SGDLS and CDR2 YYNGEE. The CDR3 runs to 13 residues. This sample is part of a study of T cell changes during pregnancy in multiple sclerosis. V is TRBV9 and J is TRBJ1-3; tentative D call: TRBD1 (6 bases). The sequenced material came from peripheral blood from another person, used as feeder cells. This sequence was found in a human donor whose cells served as feeder cells for cultures in a pregnancy study. Here the CDR3 reads CASNRGAGNTIYF. In DNA form, the CDR3 reads TGTGCCAGCAATAGGGGGGCTGGAAACACCATATATTTT.